Reported below is one T cell receptor (beta chain). PCR was performed using 60 Vbeta and 13 Jbeta primers. Assay used: immunoSEQ multiplex PCR; TCRdb lists only in-frame clones, some missing. The table includes under 150,000 clones, 65% to 90% detected once. This CDR3 contains 15 residues. Unmatched junction bases numbered 8, after V lost 5 bases and J lost 4 bases. Germline V lookup: CDR1 SGHNT, CDR2 YYREEE (reference sequence). This record belongs to a study of cytomegalovirus exposure and HLA in healthy donors. The sample taken for sequencing was PBMCs. The sequence was obtained from a man aged 45-60 years in good health and CMV-seronegative. The chain is built from TRBV5-4 and TRBJ1-4, with 7 nucleotides matching TRBD1. CDR3 protein: CASSPTGDFNEKLFF. The CDR3 DNA sequence: TGTGCCAGCAGTCCTACAGGGGACTTTAATGAAAAACTGTTTTTT.